Each of the 22 T cell receptor beta chains below was sequenced from the same sample in a study of PD-1 blockade in classical Hodgkin lymphoma (dated by TCRdb to about 2020). Library preparation used the immunoSEQ multiplex PCR assay. Held by TCRdb, this immuneACCESS table contains in-frame sequences only and omits some clones. Under half of the omission traces to an unresolved V gene where checked; the cause of the rest is unknown. This sample is represented by approximately 27,000 clones; over 75% of them were singletons. Around 20% of the sample is in the top ten clones. Taken with the paper, the label for time point translates to: cycle 4 day 1 (C4D1), after about 6 weeks of nivolumab. Relapse after autologous stem cell transplantation had occurred in all trial patients, and cohorts A, B and C were distinguished by prior brentuximab vedotin exposure. Sequenced here: peripheral blood mononuclear cells (PBMCs), sampled before the fourth cycle of nivolumab. All receptors come from a human donor with classical Hodgkin lymphoma.

V gene TRBV6-6 combines with J gene TRBJ2-1, with 8 bases aligning to TRBD1. CDR3 length: 15 amino acids. Germline V gene data show CDR1 as MNHNY and CDR2 as SVGAGI (reference sequence). Trimming took 4 bases from V and 5 from J; bases not matched to a gene: 7. For the CDR3, the DNA is TGTGCCAGCAGTTCCCAGGGGGCTAGGGACAATGAGCAGTTCTTC. As protein: CASSSQGARDNEQFF.

The V gene is TRBV13, the J gene TRBJ2-4; 7 nucleotides match TRBD2. With V trimmed by 1 base and J by 5 bases, 2 bases remained unmatched. This CDR3 contains 14 residues. Germline V gene lookup returns CDR1 PRHDT and CDR2 FYEKMQ (reference sequence). The CDR3 DNA follows: TGTGCCAGCAGCTTAGTTGGGGGGGAAAACATTCAGTACTTC. Translation: CASSLVGGENIQYF.

The chain joins TRBV12-5 to TRBJ1-3; D not certain. CDR3 size: 15 residues. Trimming shortened V by 5 bases and J by 0 bases, and 11 bases separated the two germline ends. Germline V CDR1 and CDR2: LGHNT, FRNRAP. The CDR3 reads CASGGPWSSGNTIYF. Written as DNA, the CDR3 is TGTGCTAGTGGTGGACCGTGGAGCTCTGGAAACACCATATATTTT.

About this clone: An end of the junction does not agree with germline; a read error may underlie this. The rearrangement uses TRBV7-7 and TRBJ2-2, with D possibly TRBD2 on 6 matching bases. The V gene's germline CDR1 is SSHAT and CDR2 FNYEAQ (reference sequence). The CDR3 loop spans 15 amino acids. The CDR3 DNA is TGTGCTAGCAGCTTAGTAACTGGGACTGCCGGGGAGCTGTTTTTT. Protein: CASSLVTGTAGELFF.

The chain joins TRBV6-6 to TRBJ1-2, with D perhaps matching TRBD1 (6 bases). The germline CDR1 and CDR2 sequences are MNHNY and SVGAGI (reference sequence). The ends were cut back, 9 bases at V and 4 bases at J, with 9 bases in the middle. This CDR3 has 11 residues. CDR3 loop: CASRGAYGYTF. The CDR3 nucleotides are TGTGCCAGTCGGGGGGCCTATGGCTACACCTTC.

The chain recombines TRBV27 with TRBJ1-1; D perhaps matches TRBD1 (5 bases). CDR1 and CDR2 from the germline V gene are MNHEY and SMNVEV (reference sequence). This CDR3 contains 12 residues. V lost 4 bases, J lost 4 bases, and 7 bases lay in between. CDR3 in amino acids: CASSSGGTEAFF. CDR3 nucleotide sequence: TGTGCCAGCAGTTCTGGGGGCACTGAAGCTTTCTTT.

Notes on this clone: The conserved phenylalanine or tryptophan is not found at the CDR3 terminus, so this likely reflects a read error. The rearrangement links TRBV7-9 to TRBJ1-2; 7 nucleotides agree with TRBD1. Germline V CDR1 and CDR2: SEHNR, FQNEAQ (reference sequence). This CDR3 is built from 14 residues. The trim removed 7 bases at V and 2 bases at J, leaving 7 bases unmatched. CDR3 loop: CASTHRQGNYGYTL. CDR3 bases: TGTGCCAGCACCCACCGACAGGGCAACTATGGCTACACCCTC.

The J gene is TRBJ2-2, the V gene TRBV10-2; no firm D call. Trimming shortened V by 0 bases and J by 3 bases, and 11 bases separated the two germline ends. This CDR3 region has 16 residues. The germline gives CDR1 WSHSY, CDR2 SAAADI. CDR3 coding DNA: TGCGCCAGCAGTGAGTCGTATCGGGTTGACACCGGGGAGCTGTTTTTT. Protein: CASSESYRVDTGELFF.

V is TRBV7-2 and J is TRBJ2-1; 9 bases line up with TRBD2. Germline values: CDR1 SGHTA, CDR2 FQGNSA. This CDR3 region has 15 residues. V shed 5 bases and J 4 bases; nucleotides not matched to a gene: 6. For the CDR3, the DNA is TGTGCCAGCAGCGTTAGCGGGGGCCGTTACAATGAGCAGTTCTTC. Translated: CASSVSGGRYNEQFF.

The chain recombines TRBV7-9 with TRBJ1-1; D gene unclear. The CDR3 covers 15 residues. V lost 2 bases and J 10 bases, leaving 20 bases between the germline ends. CDR1 and CDR2 from the germline V gene are SEHNR and FQNEAQ (reference sequence). The CDR3 protein is CASSLPWGPIMRAFF. The DNA for the CDR3 is TGTGCCAGCAGCTTACCTTGGGGTCCAATCATGAGAGCTTTCTTT.

The CDR3: CAWSVRSGGEQYF. The CDR3 DNA reads TGTGCCTGGAGTGTCCGCAGCGGAGGCGAGCAGTACTTC. V gene TRBV30 combines with J gene TRBJ2-7; D is possibly TRBD2 (5 bases). V shed 0 bases and J shed 6 bases, with 12 bases lying between them. The CDR3 has 13 residues. Looked up from germline, CDR1 is GTSNPN and CDR2 is SVGIG (reference sequence).

V usage is TRBV5-1 and J usage is TRBJ2-7; weak D call: TRBD2 (6 bases). Trimming cost V 3 bases and J 7 bases, with 20 bases left between them. Germline V gene lookup returns CDR1 SGHRS and CDR2 YFSETQ. The CDR3 length is 15 residues. The CDR3 DNA sequence: TGCGCCAGCAGCTACCTACAAATAGCCGGGGGTGAGCAGTACTTC. Protein: CASSYLQIAGGEQYF.

The chain combines TRBV9 with TRBJ1-3; the match to TRBD1 covers 7 bases. V gave up 2 bases and J gave up 4 bases; unmatched junction bases: 6. The length of the CDR3 is 15 residues. Germline CDR1 is SGDLS and CDR2 is YYNGEE. CDR3 region: CASSVEGASGNTIYF. As DNA, the CDR3 is TGTGCCAGCAGCGTTGAGGGGGCGTCGGGAAACACCATATATTTT.

This clone was recorded once. This chain links TRBV30 with TRBJ2-3; D is perhaps TRBD1 (6 bases). Germline CDR1 GTSNPN, CDR2 SVGIG (reference sequence). Trimming took off 1 base at V and 0 bases at J, with 14 bases between the two ends. This CDR3 has 16 residues. CDR3 DNA sequence: TGTGCCTGGAGTGGGGGACACCAGCCGAGCACAGATACGCAGTATTTT. Protein product: CAWSGGHQPSTDTQYF.

This chain uses TRBV15 with TRBJ2-4; D is unclear. Germline CDR1 LNHNV, CDR2 YYDKDF (reference sequence). The germline V and J ends were trimmed by 1 base and 13 bases, with 11 bases remaining between them. The CDR3 has 12 residues. The DNA for the CDR3 is TGTGCCACCAGCAGAGTGGCCCTTCCCCAGTACTTC. Translation gives CATSRVALPQYF.

The chain couples TRBV6-6 to TRBJ2-6; no firm D call. This CDR3 spans 15 amino acids. Germline V CDR1 and CDR2: MNHNY, SVGAGI (reference sequence). Trimming pared 0 bases from V and 4 bases from J, leaving 7 bases between. The CDR3 DNA reads TGTGCCAGCAGTTACTCGGCGGCCGGGGCCAACGTCCTGACTTTC. Its translation is CASSYSAAGANVLTF.

The gene calls are TRBV6-5 and TRBJ2-7; D might be TRBD1 (5 bases). V shed 5 bases and J shed 4 bases, with 12 bases lying between them. The CDR3 has 13 residues. From germline, CDR1 is MNHEY and CDR2 SVGAGI. DNA for the CDR3: TGTGCCAGCAGTGCGGAGAAGGGGTACGAGCAGTACTTC. Amino acids: CASSAEKGYEQYF.

The chain is built from TRBV30 and TRBJ1-2, with 7 nucleotides matching TRBD1. With 2 bases clipped from V and 3 bases from J, the junction kept 6 bases outside the gene matches. Germline CDR1 is GTSNPN and CDR2 is SVGIG (reference sequence). This CDR3 comprises 14 residues. CDR3 protein: CAWSRPGTDYGYTF. The CDR3 DNA sequence: TGTGCCTGGAGTCGTCCCGGGACAGACTATGGCTACACCTTC.

The CDR3 DNA follows: TGCGCCAGCAGCTTGGAAGGGCGGGCCCACTCTGGAAACACCATATATTTT. It specifies CASSLEGRAHSGNTIYF. J is TRBJ1-3 and V is TRBV5-1, with no clear D. CDR3 length equals 17 residues. Germline V gene sequence: CDR1 SGHRS, CDR2 YFSETQ. Trimming cost V 0 bases and J 0 bases, with 13 bases left between them.

This chain connects TRBV27 to TRBJ2-3; D not certain. This CDR3 spans 11 amino acids. V was shortened by 3 bases and J by 4 bases, with 2 bases between the two germline ends. Germline V lookup: CDR1 MNHEY, CDR2 SMNVEV (reference sequence). The CDR3 DNA sequence: TGTGCCAGCAGTTTCGCAGATACGCAGTATTTT. Protein sequence: CASSFADTQYF.

J is TRBJ2-7 and V is TRBV7-2; 10 nucleotides agree with TRBD2. There are 15 residues in the CDR3. The germline gives CDR1 SGHTA, CDR2 FQGNSA. V trimming: 1 base; J trimming: 4 bases; junction bases outside the gene matches: 4. CDR3 DNA: TGTGCCAGCAGCTTAGGAGCGGGGGGGCTGTACGAGCAGTACTTC. It encodes CASSLGAGGLYEQYF.

V usage is TRBV5-6 and J usage is TRBJ2-7; 12 bases fit TRBD2. The V segment lost 4 bases and the J segment 2 bases; nucleotides outside the gene matches: 4. CDR3 length equals 15 residues. Germline values: CDR1 SGHDT, CDR2 YYEEEE. The CDR3 region is CASSRLAGGTYEQYF. For the CDR3, the DNA is TGTGCCAGCAGCCGCCTAGCGGGGGGGACCTACGAGCAGTACTTC. The full variable domain, with the rest looked up from reference TRBV5-6 and TRBJ2-7, is DAGVTQSPTHLIKTRGQQVTLRCSPKSGHDTVSWYQQALGQGPQFIFQYYEEEERQRGNFPDRFSGHQFPNYSSELNVNALLLGDSALYLCASSRLAGGTYEQYFGPGTRLTVT.